These T cell receptor beta chains were read from a single sample in a study of T-cell memory formation after mild COVID-19. Each CDR3 protein gets one entry after TCRdb re-called the 5' RACE reads with MiXCR. The table has under 250,000 distinct CDR3 sequences, 15% to 17% seen once. The material sequenced was PBMCs or a T cell subset sorted from them (not recorded which). These receptors were taken from an adult woman who had mild COVID-19 (a few samples of this study predate the infection). Cell type and time point are not known. Both conserved end residues are part of each CDR3. Fields, in order: D gene, V gene, J gene, clone size, CDR3 protein, CDR3 DNA. The D gene is left open where the match is weak. Rows may omit the clone size; those that give it use once, few, many or a size class.

d_call: TRBD1
v_call: TRBV24-1
j_call: TRBJ1-2
clone_size: -
cdr3_aa: CATSEGGSNYGYTF
cdr3_nt: TGTGCCACCAGTGAAGGGGGCTCTAACTATGGCTACACCTTC

d_call: TRBD1
v_call: TRBV4-1
j_call: TRBJ1-4
clone_size: many
cdr3_aa: CASSQGPGTGGRGEKLFF
cdr3_nt: TGCGCCAGCAGCCAAGGTCCCGGGACAGGGGGACGCGGGGAAAAACTGTTTTTT

d_call: TRBD1
v_call: TRBV20-1
j_call: TRBJ2-3
clone_size: few
cdr3_aa: CSARPGQGKASTDTQYF
cdr3_nt: TGCAGTGCTAGGCCGGGACAGGGGAAAGCTAGCACAGATACGCAGTATTTT

d_call: -
v_call: TRBV10-3
j_call: TRBJ1-1
clone_size: -
cdr3_aa: CAISERAGDTEAFF
cdr3_nt: TGTGCCATCAGTGAGAGGGCAGGGGACACTGAAGCTTTCTTT

d_call: TRBD1
v_call: TRBV6-5
j_call: TRBJ2-1
clone_size: few
cdr3_aa: CASSPRQGLYNEQFF
cdr3_nt: TGTGCCAGCAGCCCTCGACAGGGGCTCTACAATGAGCAGTTCTTC

d_call: TRBD2
v_call: TRBV5-1
j_call: TRBJ2-3
clone_size: many
cdr3_aa: CASSSGRLAGGTDTQYF
cdr3_nt: TGCGCCAGCAGCTCGGGCCGACTAGCGGGAGGCACAGATACGCAGTATTTT

d_call: -
v_call: TRBV7-2
j_call: TRBJ2-5
clone_size: -
cdr3_aa: CASSFSLGSRETQYF
cdr3_nt: TGTGCCAGCAGCTTCTCCCTGGGCAGCCGAGAGACCCAGTACTTC

d_call: -
v_call: TRBV4-1
j_call: TRBJ1-1
clone_size: few
cdr3_aa: CASSQNGQGNTEAFF
cdr3_nt: TGCGCCAGCAGCCAGAACGGGCAAGGAAACACTGAAGCTTTCTTT

d_call: -
v_call: TRBV7-2
j_call: TRBJ2-5
clone_size: -
cdr3_aa: CASERRRGQETQYF
cdr3_nt: TGTGCCAGCGAACGACGCAGGGGACAAGAGACCCAGTACTTC

d_call: TRBD1
v_call: TRBV3-1
j_call: TRBJ1-1
clone_size: -
cdr3_aa: CASSPGGRGKTEAFF
cdr3_nt: TGTGCCAGCAGCCCAGGAGGCAGGGGGAAAACTGAAGCTTTCTTT

d_call: -
v_call: TRBV6-5
j_call: TRBJ1-5
clone_size: few
cdr3_aa: CASSYFRAPQHF
cdr3_nt: TGTGCCAGCAGTTACTTCAGGGCCCCCCAGCATTTT

d_call: TRBD1
v_call: TRBV7-8
j_call: TRBJ2-1
clone_size: few
cdr3_aa: CASSLATGGRNEQFF
cdr3_nt: TGTGCCAGCAGCTTAGCGACAGGGGGCCGCAATGAGCAGTTCTTC

d_call: TRBD2
v_call: TRBV7-2
j_call: TRBJ2-1
clone_size: few
cdr3_aa: CASSFDLSSGSSYNEQFF
cdr3_nt: TGTGCCAGCAGCTTCGACTTGTCTAGCGGGAGCTCCTACAATGAGCAGTTCTTC

d_call: TRBD1
v_call: TRBV19
j_call: TRBJ2-3
clone_size: -
cdr3_aa: CASSIRSGGLRDTQYF
cdr3_nt: TGTGCCAGTAGTATTAGATCAGGGGGCTTAAGAGATACGCAGTATTTT

d_call: -
v_call: TRBV29-1
j_call: TRBJ1-1
clone_size: -
cdr3_aa: CSVERGRVNTEAFF
cdr3_nt: TGCAGCGTTGAAAGGGGAAGAGTGAACACTGAAGCTTTCTTT

d_call: TRBD1
v_call: TRBV20-1
j_call: TRBJ2-4
clone_size: -
cdr3_aa: CSAPRDRGLENIQYF
cdr3_nt: TGCAGTGCCCCAAGGGACAGGGGCCTTGAAAACATTCAGTACTTC

d_call: -
v_call: TRBV15
j_call: TRBJ2-3
clone_size: -
cdr3_aa: CATSRDLDSQYF
cdr3_nt: TGTGCCACCAGCAGAGATCTGGATTCGCAGTATTTT

d_call: TRBD1
v_call: TRBV7-8
j_call: TRBJ1-1
clone_size: -
cdr3_aa: CASSRNRGGDTEAFF
cdr3_nt: TGTGCCAGCAGCCGAAACAGGGGAGGGGACACTGAAGCTTTCTTT

d_call: -
v_call: TRBV6-2/TRBV6-3
j_call: TRBJ2-5
clone_size: -
cdr3_aa: CASSYSTTRSQETQYF
cdr3_nt: TGTGCCAGCAGTTACTCGACAACCAGGTCCCAAGAGACCCAGTACTTC

d_call: TRBD2
v_call: TRBV11-1
j_call: TRBJ2-1
clone_size: -
cdr3_aa: CASSLGTASGLKQFF
cdr3_nt: TGTGCCAGCAGCTTAGGAACGGCTAGCGGTCTTAAACAGTTCTTC

d_call: -
v_call: TRBV27
j_call: TRBJ1-1
clone_size: few
cdr3_aa: CASSPVSGAHTEAFF
cdr3_nt: TGTGCCAGCAGTCCCGTGAGCGGGGCCCACACTGAAGCTTTCTTT

d_call: TRBD1
v_call: TRBV10-3
j_call: TRBJ2-6
clone_size: -
cdr3_aa: CAISRSIHRDRGVGGNVLTF
cdr3_nt: TGTGCCATCAGTAGATCGATACACCGGGACAGGGGAGTAGGAGGCAACGTCCTGACTTTC

d_call: TRBD2
v_call: TRBV7-9
j_call: TRBJ2-1
clone_size: few
cdr3_aa: CASTTSGGLSSYNEQFF
cdr3_nt: TGTGCCAGCACGACTAGCGGGGGCCTGAGCTCCTACAATGAGCAGTTCTTC

d_call: -
v_call: TRBV7-2
j_call: TRBJ1-2
clone_size: few
cdr3_aa: CASSLTPIRGSYGYTF
cdr3_nt: TGTGCCAGCAGCTTAACTCCCATCCGGGGGTCCTATGGCTACACCTTC

d_call: -
v_call: TRBV20-1
j_call: TRBJ1-2
clone_size: few
cdr3_aa: CSARPAQGSKGYTF
cdr3_nt: TGCAGTGCTAGGCCCGCGCAGGGGAGTAAAGGCTACACCTTC

d_call: -
v_call: TRBV20-1
j_call: TRBJ1-1
clone_size: few
cdr3_aa: CSARGHRINTEAFF
cdr3_nt: TGCAGTGCTAGGGGTCACAGGATCAACACTGAAGCTTTCTTT

d_call: -
v_call: TRBV5-1
j_call: TRBJ2-3
clone_size: -
cdr3_aa: CASKKGSTDTQYF
cdr3_nt: TGCGCCAGCAAGAAGGGGAGCACAGATACGCAGTATTTT

d_call: -
v_call: TRBV7-9
j_call: TRBJ1-2
clone_size: few
cdr3_aa: CASSPSGGYTF
cdr3_nt: TGTGCCAGCAGCCCCTCGGGGGGCTACACCTTC

d_call: -
v_call: TRBV5-1
j_call: TRBJ1-5
clone_size: -
cdr3_aa: CASSARDQGLYSNQPQHF
cdr3_nt: TGCGCCAGCAGCGCCCGGGACCAGGGTCTTTATAGCAATCAGCCCCAGCATTTT

d_call: -
v_call: TRBV11-1
j_call: TRBJ2-7
clone_size: few
cdr3_aa: CASSSLGTSVSYEQYF
cdr3_nt: TGTGCCAGCAGCTCGCTGGGGACATCGGTTTCCTACGAGCAGTACTTC

d_call: -
v_call: TRBV7-9
j_call: TRBJ2-7
clone_size: -
cdr3_aa: CASSPKKGEQYF
cdr3_nt: TGTGCCAGCAGCCCAAAGAAGGGCGAGCAGTACTTC

d_call: -
v_call: TRBV12-3/TRBV12-4
j_call: TRBJ1-2
clone_size: -
cdr3_aa: CASRKTGLTNYGYTF
cdr3_nt: TGTGCCAGCAGGAAGACAGGCCTCACTAACTATGGCTACACCTTC

d_call: -
v_call: TRBV12-3/TRBV12-4
j_call: TRBJ2-7
clone_size: medium-sized
cdr3_aa: CASSLQYEQYF
cdr3_nt: TGTGCCAGCAGTTTACAATACGAGCAGTACTTC

d_call: TRBD1
v_call: TRBV6-5
j_call: TRBJ2-3
clone_size: few
cdr3_aa: CASSWGQGYSTDTQYF
cdr3_nt: TGTGCCAGCAGTTGGGGACAGGGATACAGCACAGATACGCAGTATTTT

d_call: TRBD2
v_call: TRBV3-1
j_call: TRBJ2-1
clone_size: few
cdr3_aa: CASSRWPGGTYNEQFF
cdr3_nt: TGTGCCAGCAGCCGCTGGCCCGGGGGGACGTACAATGAGCAGTTCTTC

d_call: -
v_call: TRBV29-1
j_call: TRBJ2-5
clone_size: -
cdr3_aa: CSVVRQRQETQYF
cdr3_nt: TGCAGCGTGGTGAGACAGCGCCAAGAGACCCAGTACTTC

d_call: -
v_call: TRBV6-1
j_call: TRBJ1-2
clone_size: few
cdr3_aa: CASIKTPYDGYTF
cdr3_nt: TGTGCCAGCATTAAGACTCCTTACGATGGCTACACCTTC

d_call: TRBD2
v_call: TRBV7-3
j_call: TRBJ2-3
clone_size: -
cdr3_aa: CASSPALATTDTQYF
cdr3_nt: TGTGCCAGCAGCCCGGCACTAGCGACCACAGATACGCAGTATTTT

d_call: TRBD2
v_call: TRBV20-1
j_call: TRBJ2-5
clone_size: many
cdr3_aa: CSAMPLAGAQETQYF
cdr3_nt: TGCAGTGCTATGCCACTAGCGGGAGCACAAGAGACCCAGTACTTC

d_call: TRBD2
v_call: TRBV12-3/TRBV12-4
j_call: TRBJ2-2
clone_size: -
cdr3_aa: CASSLSSGGSNTGELFF
cdr3_nt: TGTGCCAGCAGTTTGAGTAGCGGGGGGTCGAACACCGGGGAGCTGTTTTTT

d_call: -
v_call: TRBV10-3
j_call: TRBJ2-5
clone_size: few
cdr3_aa: CAIKDSAQETQYF
cdr3_nt: TGTGCCATCAAGGATTCTGCACAAGAGACCCAGTACTTC

d_call: TRBD1
v_call: TRBV12-3/TRBV12-4
j_call: TRBJ1-2
clone_size: -
cdr3_aa: CASSPGAGGGYGYTF
cdr3_nt: TGTGCCAGCAGTCCCGGGGCAGGGGGAGGATATGGCTACACCTTC

d_call: -
v_call: TRBV18
j_call: TRBJ1-1
clone_size: -
cdr3_aa: CASSQNSWGTEAFF
cdr3_nt: TGTGCCAGCTCACAAAACAGTTGGGGCACTGAAGCTTTCTTT

d_call: -
v_call: TRBV12-3/TRBV12-4
j_call: TRBJ2-1
clone_size: -
cdr3_aa: CASSPQIGDNEQFF
cdr3_nt: TGTGCCAGCAGCCCTCAAATTGGGGACAATGAGCAGTTCTTC

d_call: -
v_call: TRBV7-6
j_call: TRBJ2-3
clone_size: many
cdr3_aa: CASRLGVGSTDTQYF
cdr3_nt: TGTGCCAGCAGGTTAGGGGTCGGGAGCACAGATACGCAGTATTTT

d_call: -
v_call: TRBV6-1
j_call: TRBJ1-5
clone_size: -
cdr3_aa: CASGNNQPQHF
cdr3_nt: TGTGCCAGCGGTAACAATCAGCCCCAGCATTTT

d_call: -
v_call: TRBV12-3/TRBV12-4
j_call: TRBJ2-5
clone_size: few
cdr3_aa: CASSIPRGGETQYF
cdr3_nt: TGTGCCAGCAGCATCCCACGGGGTGGGGAGACCCAGTACTTC

d_call: TRBD1
v_call: TRBV5-1
j_call: TRBJ1-2
clone_size: few
cdr3_aa: CASSLGDPRQGNYGYTF
cdr3_nt: TGCGCCAGCAGCTTGGGGGACCCGCGACAGGGAAACTATGGCTACACCTTC

d_call: -
v_call: TRBV25-1
j_call: TRBJ1-2
clone_size: many
cdr3_aa: CASSKQGYGYTF
cdr3_nt: TGTGCCAGCAGTAAACAGGGCTATGGCTACACCTTC